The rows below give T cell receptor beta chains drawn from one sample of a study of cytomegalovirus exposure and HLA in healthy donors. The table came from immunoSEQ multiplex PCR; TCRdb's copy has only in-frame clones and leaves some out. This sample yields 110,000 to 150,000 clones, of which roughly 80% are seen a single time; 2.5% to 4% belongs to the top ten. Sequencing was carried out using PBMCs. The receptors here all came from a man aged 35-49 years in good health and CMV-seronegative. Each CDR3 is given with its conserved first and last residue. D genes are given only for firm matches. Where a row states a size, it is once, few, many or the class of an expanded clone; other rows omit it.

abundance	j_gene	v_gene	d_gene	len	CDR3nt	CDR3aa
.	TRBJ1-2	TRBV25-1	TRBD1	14	TGTGCCAGCCTTAGGACAGGGGGAAACTATGGCTACACCTTC	CASLRTGGNYGYTF
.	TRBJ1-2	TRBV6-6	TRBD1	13	TGTGCCAGCAGCCCACAGGGGGACTATGGCTACACCTTC	CASSPQGDYGYTF
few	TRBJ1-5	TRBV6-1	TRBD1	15	TGTGCCAGCAGGGACAGGGGGCGATGGAGTCAGCCCCAGCATTTT	CASRDRGRWSQPQHF
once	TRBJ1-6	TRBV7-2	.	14	TGTGCCAGCAGGACCGCAGGGAATAATTCACCCCTCCACTTT	CASRTAGNNSPLHF
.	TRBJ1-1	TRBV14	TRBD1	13	TGTGCCAGCAGCCCCGGGACAGGAACTGAAGCTTTCTTT	CASSPGTGTEAFF
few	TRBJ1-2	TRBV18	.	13	TGTGCCAGCTCCCGTTCAGATACCTATGGCTACACCTTC	CASSRSDTYGYTF
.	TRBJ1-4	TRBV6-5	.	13	TGTGCCAGCCATAGGGGCCTTAATGAAAAACTGTTTTTT	CASHRGLNEKLFF
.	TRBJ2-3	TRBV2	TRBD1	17	TGTGCCAGCAGCGAGCGGCATGGGGGACAGGGAATAGATACGCAGTATTTT	CASSERHGGQGIDTQYF
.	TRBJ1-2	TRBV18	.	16	TGTGCCAGCTCACCCTCAGGAACGTATCCCAACTATGGCTACACCTTC	CASSPSGTYPNYGYTF
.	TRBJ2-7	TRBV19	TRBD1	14	TGTGCCAGTAGTAAAGGGACAGAATCCTACGAGCAGTACTTC	CASSKGTESYEQYF
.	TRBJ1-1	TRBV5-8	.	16	TGTGCCAGCAGTGCGGCGTCGGGTCCTGGCGCCACTGAAGCTTTCTTT	CASSAASGPGATEAFF
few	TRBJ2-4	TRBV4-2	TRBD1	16	TGTGCCAGCAGCCAACCGGACAGGGTGGCCAAAAACATTCAGTACTTC	CASSQPDRVAKNIQYF
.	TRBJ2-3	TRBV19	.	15	TGTGCCAGTACCCCAGCGGAATATAGCACAGATACGCAGTATTTT	CASTPAEYSTDTQYF
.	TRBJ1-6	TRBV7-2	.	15	TGTGCCAGCAGCTTAGTTCGGGGGGCAGATTCACCCCTCCACTTT	CASSLVRGADSPLHF
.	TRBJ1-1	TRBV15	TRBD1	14	TGTGCCACCAGCACGGACAGGTTGAACACTGAAGCTTTCTTT	CATSTDRLNTEAFF
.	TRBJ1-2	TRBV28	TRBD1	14	TGTGCCAGCAGTCACGACAGGGAGTACTATGGCTACACCTTC	CASSHDREYYGYTF
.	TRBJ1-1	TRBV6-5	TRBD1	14	TGTGCCAGCAGTTACTCGACAGGGGGTACTGAAGCGTTCTTT	CASSYSTGGTEAFF